The 15 T cell receptor beta chains reported below all come from one sample, sequenced in a study of T cell repertoires in cytomegalovirus infection. One entry per CDR3 protein results from TCRdb running MiXCR on the reads. The profile shows approximately 500,000 distinct CDR3 sequences, about 17% of them singletons. The sequenced material came from CD8+ T cells from PBMCs. The origin of the receptors is a human donor in good health (CMV status not recorded). Some clones in this sample may be carry-over from other donors' samples.

The chain employs TRBV27 and TRBJ2-7; D is perhaps TRBD2 (5 bases). This CDR3 comprises 13 residues. Germline V gene sequence: CDR1 MNHEY, CDR2 SMNVEV (reference sequence). Trimming stripped 2 bases from V and 4 bases from J, with 9 bases between. The CDR3 DNA reads as TGTGCCAGCAGTTTAACTAGTAGGTACGAGCAGTACTTC. Translated, it gives CASSLTSRYEQYF.

Ten or more counts support this clonotype. The V call is TRBV6-1, the J call TRBJ1-1; D gene ambiguous. Per the germline V gene, CDR1 is MNHNS and CDR2 is SASEGT. The V gene lost 1 base and the J gene lost 0 bases, with 3 bases spanning the gap. The CDR3 covers 13 residues. The DNA for the CDR3 is TGTGCCAGCAGTGAAGAACTGAACACTGAAGCTTTCTTT. Translating it yields CASSEELNTEAFF.

This chain uses TRBV2 with TRBJ2-3, with TRBD2 matching over 7 bases. The length of the CDR3 is 15 residues. CDR1 is SNHLY and CDR2 is FYNNEI in the germline V gene. With V trimmed by 9 bases and J by 5 bases, 14 bases remained unmatched. CDR3 nucleotide sequence: TGTGCCAGGCGGGGGTTGAAAGGAACCCGAGATACGCAGTATTTT. Protein product: CARRGLKGTRDTQYF.

The chain recombines TRBV7-9 with TRBJ2-1, with TRBD2 matching over 14 bases. J lost 15 bases, V lost 0 bases, and 25 bases had no gene match. Germline V gene data show CDR1 as SEHNR and CDR2 as FQNEAQ (reference sequence). There are 21 residues in the CDR3. The CDR3 DNA reads as TGTGCCAGCAGCTTAGCTATAACCTGGACTAGCGGGAGGAGCCGCTACCATGAGACGTTCTTC. Translated, it gives CASSLAITWTSGRSRYHETFF.

About this clonotype: It may be a read error: a sequence one base away is much more abundant. The J gene is TRBJ1-2, the V gene TRBV4-2; D not resolved. V lost 9 bases to trimming and J lost 7 bases, with 15 bases between them. CDR3 size: 12 residues. CDR1 is LGHNA and CDR2 is YNFKEQ in the germline V gene. CDR3 coding DNA: TGTGCCAGTGCTGGGATGGATCTTGGCTACACCTTC. It specifies CASAGMDLGYTF.

There are many counts of this clonotype. V and J are TRBV28 and TRBJ1-4; a possible D gene is TRBD1 (6 bases). V lost 5 bases and J lost 5, with 18 bases in between. The CDR3 runs 16 residues. Per germline, CDR1 MDHEN and CDR2 SYDVKM. CDR3 nucleotide sequence: TGTGCCAGCAGTCTCCCCCCCGGACAGTTGAATGAAAAACTGTTTTTT. Amino acids: CASSLPPGQLNEKLFF.

The table lists this clonotype with a few counts. At one end the junction does not follow the germline gene, possibly because of a read error. The chain has TRBV19 and TRBJ2-7, with 12 nucleotides matching TRBD1. The germline V gene has CDR1 LNHDA and CDR2 SQIVND (reference sequence). CDR3 length: 15 amino acids. The chain's CDR3 is CASRIVGQGAHEQYF. In DNA, the CDR3 is TGTGCCAGTAGAATAGTGGGACAGGGGGCCCACGAGCAGTACTTC.

The J gene is TRBJ1-1, the V gene TRBV19, with D tentatively TRBD1 (6 bases). V was cut by 2 bases and J by 5 bases, with 21 bases left in between. The CDR3 has 17 amino acids. Germline CDR1 and CDR2: LNHDA and SQIVND (reference sequence). CDR3 DNA: TGTGCCAGTAGTATATGGGGCGATCGAGGGGGTCGGACTGAAGCTTTCTTT. Translation: CASSIWGDRGGRTEAFF.

Many counts were recorded for this clonotype. The chain carries TRBV12-3 or TRBV12-4 and TRBJ2-1, with 9 bases aligning to TRBD1. This CDR3 contains 15 residues. V lost 5 bases to trimming and J lost 5 bases; unmatched junction nucleotides: 7. The CDR3 sequence is CASSPPRTGDNEQFF. In DNA, the CDR3 is TGTGCCAGCAGTCCCCCCCGGACAGGGGACAATGAGCAGTTCTTC.

This clonotype was seen ten or more times. The rearrangement links TRBV12-3 or TRBV12-4 to TRBJ2-3, with 7 bases fitting TRBD1. V was pared by 7 bases and J by 3 bases, with 4 bases of the junction left unmatched. The CDR3 has 13 amino acids. The CDR3 spells CASIPGGTDTQYF. In nucleotides, the CDR3 is TGTGCCAGCATCCCAGGGGGAACAGATACGCAGTATTTT.

This clonotype was seen at least ten times. The rearrangement joins TRBV12-3 or TRBV12-4 to TRBJ2-1, with D perhaps matching TRBD2 (6 bases). V was clipped by 5 bases and J by 6 bases, with 14 bases between them. The CDR3 sequence is 14 residues long. The CDR3 is CASSVPLAVNEQFF. As DNA, the CDR3 is TGTGCCAGCAGTGTCCCACTAGCAGTCAATGAGCAGTTCTTC.

This clonotype was counted a few times. The V and J genes are TRBV7-8 and TRBJ2-1; D is perhaps TRBD2 (7 bases). CDR3 length: 16 residues. Per germline, CDR1 SGHVS and CDR2 FQNEAQ. The V end lost 0 bases, the J end lost 2 bases, and 11 bases lay between the germline ends. Here the CDR3 reads CASSLAGGAAYNEQFF. CDR3 in DNA: TGTGCCAGCAGCTTAGCGGGGGGGGCCGCCTACAATGAGCAGTTCTTC.

This clonotype has a count of ten or more. The J gene is TRBJ1-3, the V gene TRBV7-8, with D hard to call. The ends were cut back, 2 bases at V and 0 bases at J, with 14 bases in the middle. The CDR3 is 17 residues long. Germline assignment: CDR1 SGHVS and CDR2 FQNEAQ. The CDR3 protein is CASSLTGEGHSGNTIYF. The CDR3, as DNA: TGTGCCAGCAGCTTAACCGGGGAGGGCCACTCTGGAAACACCATATATTTT.

This clonotype was detected many times. This chain uses TRBV7-3 with TRBJ1-1; D perhaps matches TRBD1 (6 bases). V was shortened by 5 bases and J by 0 bases, with 31 bases between the two germline ends. This CDR3 contains 21 residues. The V gene's germline CDR1 is SGHTA and CDR2 FQGTGA. The CDR3 loop is CASSAYGGGWNTLDMNTEAFF. In DNA form, the CDR3 reads TGTGCCAGCAGCGCCTATGGGGGGGGCTGGAATACTTTGGACATGAACACTGAAGCTTTCTTT.

This clonotype was picked up many times. V and J are TRBV7-9 and TRBJ2-5, with 8 bases that match TRBD2. Germline V gene data show CDR1 as SEHNR and CDR2 as FQNEAQ (reference sequence). The CDR3 spans 16 residues. V lost 5 bases, J lost 1 base, and 9 bases stayed unmatched. CDR3 sequence reads: CASSPKGGRRQETQYF. The CDR3 DNA sequence: TGTGCCAGCAGCCCCAAGGGCGGGAGGCGCCAAGAGACCCAGTACTTC.